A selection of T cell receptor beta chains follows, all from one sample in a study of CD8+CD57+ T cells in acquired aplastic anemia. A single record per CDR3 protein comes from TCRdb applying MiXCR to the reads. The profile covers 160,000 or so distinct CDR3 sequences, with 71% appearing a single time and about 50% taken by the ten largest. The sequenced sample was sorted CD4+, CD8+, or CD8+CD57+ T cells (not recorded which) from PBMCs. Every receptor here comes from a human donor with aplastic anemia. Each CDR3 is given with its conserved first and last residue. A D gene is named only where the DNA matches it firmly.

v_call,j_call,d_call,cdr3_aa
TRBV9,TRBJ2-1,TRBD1,CAGPESQGAYNEQFF
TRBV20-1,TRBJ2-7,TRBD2,CSARDRSSGNPF
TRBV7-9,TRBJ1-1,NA,CASSLWGALNTEAFF
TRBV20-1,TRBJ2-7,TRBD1,CSTTQWDRTYEQYF
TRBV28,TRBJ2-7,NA,CASNSFYEQYF
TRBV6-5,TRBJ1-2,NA,CATGRDRGYGYTF
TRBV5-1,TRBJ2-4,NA,CASSLWKNIQYF
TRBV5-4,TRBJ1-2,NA,CASRADLSYGYTF
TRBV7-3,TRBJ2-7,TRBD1,CASSVGDRVSYEQYF
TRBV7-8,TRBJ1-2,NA,CASTKERGDLYGYTF
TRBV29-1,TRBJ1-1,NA,CSVEGGGYLAFF
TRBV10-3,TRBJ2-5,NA,CASAEGETQYF
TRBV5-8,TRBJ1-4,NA,CASSPGFGTNEKLFF
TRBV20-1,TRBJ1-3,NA,CSASAGTGNTIYF
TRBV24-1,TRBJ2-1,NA,CATSGAYNEQFF
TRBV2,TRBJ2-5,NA,CASSDGVGWGQETQYF
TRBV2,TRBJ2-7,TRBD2,CASSLAGLVYEQYF
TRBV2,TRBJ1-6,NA,CASSLSSPLHF
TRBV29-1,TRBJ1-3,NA,CSALGPRDTIYF
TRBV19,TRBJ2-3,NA,CASRGAGADTQYF
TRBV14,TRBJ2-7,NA,CASIQSAGLRDYEQYF
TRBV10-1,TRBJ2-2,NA,CASSESSLQGPGELFF
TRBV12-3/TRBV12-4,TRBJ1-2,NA,CASSSPGISNYGYTF
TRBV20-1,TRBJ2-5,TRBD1,CSAPGGEVGTQYF
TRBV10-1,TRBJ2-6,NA,CASSESLGEAPGANVLTF
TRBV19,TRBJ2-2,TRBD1,CASSIDQGQASTGELFF
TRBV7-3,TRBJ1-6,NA,CASSLDHSDNSPLHF
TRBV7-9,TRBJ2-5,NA,CASSLGPTALQETQYF
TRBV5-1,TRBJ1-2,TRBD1,CASSLDGQGMDYTF
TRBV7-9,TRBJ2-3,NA,CASLFPDTDTQYF